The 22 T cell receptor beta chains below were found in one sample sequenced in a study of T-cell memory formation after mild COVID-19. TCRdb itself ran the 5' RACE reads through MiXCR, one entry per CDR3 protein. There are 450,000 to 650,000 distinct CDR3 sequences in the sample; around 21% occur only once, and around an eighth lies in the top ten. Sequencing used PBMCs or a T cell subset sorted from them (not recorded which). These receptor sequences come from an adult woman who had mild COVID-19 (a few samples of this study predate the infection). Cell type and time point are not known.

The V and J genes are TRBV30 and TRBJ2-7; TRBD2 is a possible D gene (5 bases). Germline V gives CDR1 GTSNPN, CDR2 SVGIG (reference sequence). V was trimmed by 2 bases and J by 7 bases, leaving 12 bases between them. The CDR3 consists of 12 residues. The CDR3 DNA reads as TGTGCCTGGAGTCCAGGACTCGGGGAGCAGTACTTC. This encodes CAWSPGLGEQYF.

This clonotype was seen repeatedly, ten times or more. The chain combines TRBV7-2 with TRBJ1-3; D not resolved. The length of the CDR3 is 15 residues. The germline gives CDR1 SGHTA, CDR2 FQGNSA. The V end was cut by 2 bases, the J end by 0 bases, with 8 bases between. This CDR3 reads CASSLSGTSGNTIYF. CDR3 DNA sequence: TGTGCCAGCAGCTTATCAGGCACCTCTGGAAACACCATATATTTT.

CDR3 protein: CASSLKGLSSGNTIYF. The CDR3 coding sequence is TGCGCCAGCAGCTTGAAAGGACTGTCCTCTGGAAACACCATATATTTT. The chain is built from TRBV5-1 and TRBJ1-3; D call uncertain. V lost 1 base and J lost 0, with 11 bases in between. The CDR3 covers 16 residues. Germline V gives CDR1 SGHRS, CDR2 YFSETQ.

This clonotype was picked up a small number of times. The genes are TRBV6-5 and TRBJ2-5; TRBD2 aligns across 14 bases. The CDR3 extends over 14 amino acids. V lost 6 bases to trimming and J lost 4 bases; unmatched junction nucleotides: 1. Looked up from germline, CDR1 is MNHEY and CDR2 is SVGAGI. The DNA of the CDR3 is TGTGCCAGCAGGACTAGCGGGGGGGCAGAGACCCAGTACTTC. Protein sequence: CASRTSGGAETQYF.

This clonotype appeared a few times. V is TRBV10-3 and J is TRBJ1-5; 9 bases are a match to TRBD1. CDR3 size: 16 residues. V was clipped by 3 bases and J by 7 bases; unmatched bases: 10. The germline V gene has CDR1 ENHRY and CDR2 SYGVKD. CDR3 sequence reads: CAISDLSPGQGQPQHF. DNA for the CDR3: TGTGCCATCAGTGACCTGTCACCGGGACAGGGACAGCCCCAGCATTTT.

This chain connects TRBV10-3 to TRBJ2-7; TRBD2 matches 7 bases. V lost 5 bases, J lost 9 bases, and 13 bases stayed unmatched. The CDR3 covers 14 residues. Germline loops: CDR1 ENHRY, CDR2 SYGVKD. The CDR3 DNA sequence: TGTGCCATCAGTCCACTAGCGCCTTCTTCGGGGCAGTACTTC. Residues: CAISPLAPSSGQYF.

The CDR3 DNA follows: TGTGCCAGCAGCGTAGCCCCTTACTCGCGGGGGTTAGGTGAGACCCAGTACTTC. It translates to CASSVAPYSRGLGETQYF. The chain employs TRBV9 and TRBJ2-5; 7 bases align to TRBD2. V lost 0 bases, J lost 5 bases, and 16 bases stayed unmatched. In germline, CDR1 is SGDLS, CDR2 YYNGEE. CDR3 length: 18 amino acids.

CDR3 sequence (DNA): TGTGCCACCTCGACAGGGGCTCCCCCCGAGCAGTACTTC. This sequence encodes CATSTGAPPEQYF. The chain has TRBV6-1 and TRBJ2-7; TRBD1 aligns across 8 bases. CDR3 length: 13 amino acids. Germline CDR1 is MNHNS and CDR2 is SASEGT. The V gene end was trimmed by 10 bases and the J gene end by 6 bases; junction bases not matched to a gene: 11.

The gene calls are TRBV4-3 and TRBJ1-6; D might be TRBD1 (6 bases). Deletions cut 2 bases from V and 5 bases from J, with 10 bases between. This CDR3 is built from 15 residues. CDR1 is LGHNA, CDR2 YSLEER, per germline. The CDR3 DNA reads TGCGCCAGCAGCCAAAGTCACAGGGATAATTCACCCCTCCACTTT. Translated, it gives CASSQSHRDNSPLHF.

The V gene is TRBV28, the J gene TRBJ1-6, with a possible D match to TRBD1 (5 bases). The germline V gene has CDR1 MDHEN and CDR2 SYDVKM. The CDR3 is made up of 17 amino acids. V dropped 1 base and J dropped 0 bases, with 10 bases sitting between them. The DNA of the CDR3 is TGTGCCAGCAGTTTATTCAGGGTTGGCTCCTATAATTCACCCCTCCACTTT. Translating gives CASSLFRVGSYNSPLHF. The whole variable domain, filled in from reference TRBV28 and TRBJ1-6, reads DVKVTQSSRYLVKRTGEKVFLECVQDMDHENMFWYRQDPGLGLRLIYFSYDVKMKEKGDIPEGYSVSREKKERFSLILESASTNQTSMYLCASSLFRVGSYNSPLHFGNGTRLTVT.

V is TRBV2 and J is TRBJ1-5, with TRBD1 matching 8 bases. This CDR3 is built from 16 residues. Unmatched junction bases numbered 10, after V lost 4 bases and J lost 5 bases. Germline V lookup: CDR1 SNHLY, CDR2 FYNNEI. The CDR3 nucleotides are TGTGCCAGCAGTGTAGGATCGACAGGGGAGGATCAGCCCCAGCATTTT. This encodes CASSVGSTGEDQPQHF.

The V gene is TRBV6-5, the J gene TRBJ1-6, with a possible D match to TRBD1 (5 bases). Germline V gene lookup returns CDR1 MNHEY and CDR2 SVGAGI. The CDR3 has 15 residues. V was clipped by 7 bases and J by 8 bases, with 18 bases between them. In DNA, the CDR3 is TGTGCCAGCACCACCCCGGGCCAGGGTGATTCACCCCTCCACTTT. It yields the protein CASTTPGQGDSPLHF.

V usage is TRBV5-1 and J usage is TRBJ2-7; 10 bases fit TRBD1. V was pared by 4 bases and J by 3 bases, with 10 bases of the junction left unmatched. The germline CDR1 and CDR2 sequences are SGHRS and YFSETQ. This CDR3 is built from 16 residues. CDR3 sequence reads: CASSPPGGQGIYEQYF. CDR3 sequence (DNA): TGCGCCAGCAGCCCCCCAGGGGGACAGGGGATCTACGAGCAGTACTTC. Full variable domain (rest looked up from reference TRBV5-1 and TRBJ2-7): KAGVTQTPRYLIKTRGQQVTLSCSPISGHRSVSWYQQTPGQGLQFLFEYFSETQRNKGNFPGRFSGRQFSNSRSEMNVSTLELGDSALYLCASSPPGGQGIYEQYFGPGTRLTVT.

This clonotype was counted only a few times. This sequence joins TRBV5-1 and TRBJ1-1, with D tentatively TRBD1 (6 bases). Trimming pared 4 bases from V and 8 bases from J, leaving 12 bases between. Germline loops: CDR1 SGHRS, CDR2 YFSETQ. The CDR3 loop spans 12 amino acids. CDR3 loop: CASSIAGGEAFF. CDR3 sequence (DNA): TGCGCCAGCAGCATTGCGGGGGGCGAAGCTTTCTTT.

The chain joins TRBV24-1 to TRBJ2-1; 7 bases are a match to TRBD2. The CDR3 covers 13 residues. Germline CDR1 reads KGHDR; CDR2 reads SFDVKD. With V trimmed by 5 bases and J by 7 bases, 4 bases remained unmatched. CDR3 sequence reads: CATSGLAHNEQFF. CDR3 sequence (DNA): TGTGCCACCAGTGGACTAGCTCATAATGAGCAGTTCTTC.

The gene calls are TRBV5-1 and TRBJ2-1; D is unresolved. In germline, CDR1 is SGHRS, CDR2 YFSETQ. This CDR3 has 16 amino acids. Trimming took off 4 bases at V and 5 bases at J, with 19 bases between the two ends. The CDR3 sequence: CASSRTGSLSNNEQFF. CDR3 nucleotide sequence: TGCGCCAGCAGCCGCACCGGGTCCCTATCCAACAATGAGCAGTTCTTC. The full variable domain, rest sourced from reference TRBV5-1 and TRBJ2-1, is KAGVTQTPRYLIKTRGQQVTLSCSPISGHRSVSWYQQTPGQGLQFLFEYFSETQRNKGNFPGRFSGRQFSNSRSEMNVSTLELGDSALYLCASSRTGSLSNNEQFFGPGTRLTVL.

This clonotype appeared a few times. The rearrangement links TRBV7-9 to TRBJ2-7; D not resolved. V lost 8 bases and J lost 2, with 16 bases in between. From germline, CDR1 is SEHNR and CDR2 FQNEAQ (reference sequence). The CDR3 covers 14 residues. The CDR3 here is CASASQDQPYEQYF. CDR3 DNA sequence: TGTGCCAGCGCATCTCAGGACCAGCCCTACGAGCAGTACTTC.

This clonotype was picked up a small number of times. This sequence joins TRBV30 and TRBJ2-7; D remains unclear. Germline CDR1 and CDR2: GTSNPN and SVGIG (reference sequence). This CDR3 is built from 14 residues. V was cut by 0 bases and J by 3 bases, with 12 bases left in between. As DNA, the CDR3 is TGTGCCTGGAGTGTAAGCCCGGGTTACTACGAGCAGTACTTC. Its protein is CAWSVSPGYYEQYF.

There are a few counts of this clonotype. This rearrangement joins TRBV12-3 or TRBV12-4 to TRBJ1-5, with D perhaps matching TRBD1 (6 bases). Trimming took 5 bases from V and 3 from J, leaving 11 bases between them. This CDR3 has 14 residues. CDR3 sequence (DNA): TGTGCCAGCAGTCTAGGACAGCACAATCAGCCCCAGCATTTT. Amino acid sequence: CASSLGQHNQPQHF.

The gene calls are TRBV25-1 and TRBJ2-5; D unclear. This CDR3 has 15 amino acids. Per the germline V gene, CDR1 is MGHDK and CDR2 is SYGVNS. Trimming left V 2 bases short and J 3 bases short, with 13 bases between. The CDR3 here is CASSEPGYREETQYF. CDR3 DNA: TGTGCCAGCAGTGAACCGGGCTACCGAGAAGAGACCCAGTACTTC.

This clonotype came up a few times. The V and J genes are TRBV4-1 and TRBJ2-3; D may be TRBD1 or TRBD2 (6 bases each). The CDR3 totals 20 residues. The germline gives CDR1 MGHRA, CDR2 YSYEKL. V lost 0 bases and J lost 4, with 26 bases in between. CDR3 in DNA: TGCGCCAGCAGCCAAGATCCCCCAGTCACAGGAGGGGGGCACGCAGATACGCAGTATTTT. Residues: CASSQDPPVTGGGHADTQYF.

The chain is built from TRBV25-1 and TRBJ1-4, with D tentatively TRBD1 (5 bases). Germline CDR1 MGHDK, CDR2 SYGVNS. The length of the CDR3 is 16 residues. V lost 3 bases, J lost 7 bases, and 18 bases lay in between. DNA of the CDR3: TGTGCCAGCAGTGACACCCTCACGGGGGGGGGTGAAAAACTGTTTTTT. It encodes CASSDTLTGGGEKLFF.